The T cell receptor (beta chain) under discussion was sequenced for a study of T-cell memory formation after mild COVID-19. TCRdb independently ran MiXCR on the 5' RACE reads; one entry per CDR3 protein. The table includes hundreds of thousands of distinct CDR3 sequences, 28% detected once. Specimen: PBMCs or a T cell subset sorted from them (not recorded which). The TCR originated in an adult woman who had mild COVID-19 (a few samples of this study predate the infection). Cell type and time point are not known.

The CDR3 protein is CASGRRTGELFF. Here the CDR3 DNA reads TGTGCCAGCGGACGCCGGACCGGGGAGCTGTTTTTT. V gene TRBV7-3 combines with J gene TRBJ2-2, with D unclear. Trimming left V 8 bases short and J 5 bases short, with 9 bases between. The CDR3 spans 12 residues. Germline-derived CDR1 and CDR2 are SGHTA and FQGTGA. The full variable domain, completed using reference TRBV7-3 and TRBJ2-2, is GAGVSQTPSNKVTEKGKYVELRCDPISGHTALYWYRQSLGQGPEFLIYFQGTGAADDSGLPNDRFFAVRPEGSVSTLKIQRTERGDSAVYLCASGRRTGELFFGEGSRLTVL.